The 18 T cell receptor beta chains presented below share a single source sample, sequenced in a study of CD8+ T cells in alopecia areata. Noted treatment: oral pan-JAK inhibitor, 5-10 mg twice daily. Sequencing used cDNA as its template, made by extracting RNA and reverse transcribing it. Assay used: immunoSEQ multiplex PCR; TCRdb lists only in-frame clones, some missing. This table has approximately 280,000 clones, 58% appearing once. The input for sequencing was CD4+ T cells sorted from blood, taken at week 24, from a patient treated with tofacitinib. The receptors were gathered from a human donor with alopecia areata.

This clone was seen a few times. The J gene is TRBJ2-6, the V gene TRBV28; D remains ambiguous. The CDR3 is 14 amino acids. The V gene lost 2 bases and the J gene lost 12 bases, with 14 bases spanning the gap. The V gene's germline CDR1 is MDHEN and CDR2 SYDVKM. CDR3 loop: CASSLRTRRPVLTF. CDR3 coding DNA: TGTGCCAGCAGTTTACGCACCCGTAGGCCCGTCCTGACTTTC.

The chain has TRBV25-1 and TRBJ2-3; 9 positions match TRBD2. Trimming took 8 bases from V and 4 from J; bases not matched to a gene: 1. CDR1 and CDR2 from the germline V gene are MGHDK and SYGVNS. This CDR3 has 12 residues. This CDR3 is CASWTSADTQYF. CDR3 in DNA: TGTGCCAGCTGGACTAGCGCAGATACGCAGTATTTT.

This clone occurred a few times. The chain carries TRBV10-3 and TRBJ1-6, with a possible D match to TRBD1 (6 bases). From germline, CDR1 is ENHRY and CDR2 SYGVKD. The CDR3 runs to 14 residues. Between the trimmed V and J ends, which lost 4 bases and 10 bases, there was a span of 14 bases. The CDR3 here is CAISGTAFGSPLHF. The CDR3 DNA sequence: TGTGCCATCAGTGGGACAGCCTTTGGATCACCCCTCCACTTT.

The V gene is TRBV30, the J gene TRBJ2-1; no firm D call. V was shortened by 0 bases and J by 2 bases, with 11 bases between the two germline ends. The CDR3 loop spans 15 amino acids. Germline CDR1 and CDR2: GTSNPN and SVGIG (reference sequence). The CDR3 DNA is TGTGCCTGGAGTGTACCCAGCCCCGCCTACAATGAGCAGTTCTTC. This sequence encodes CAWSVPSPAYNEQFF.

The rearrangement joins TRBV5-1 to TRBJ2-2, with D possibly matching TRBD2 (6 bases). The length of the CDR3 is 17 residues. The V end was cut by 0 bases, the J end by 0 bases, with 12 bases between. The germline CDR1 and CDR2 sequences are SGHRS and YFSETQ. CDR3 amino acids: CASSLAPGVANTGELFF. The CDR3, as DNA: TGCGCCAGCAGCTTGGCCCCGGGGGTAGCGAACACCGGGGAGCTGTTTTTT.

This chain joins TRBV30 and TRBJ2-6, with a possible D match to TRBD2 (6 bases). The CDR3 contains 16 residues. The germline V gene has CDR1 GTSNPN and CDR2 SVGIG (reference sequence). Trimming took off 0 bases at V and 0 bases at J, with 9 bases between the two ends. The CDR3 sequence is CAWSVTGSSGANVLTF. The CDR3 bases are TGTGCCTGGAGTGTAACCGGGAGCTCTGGGGCCAACGTCCTGACTTTC.

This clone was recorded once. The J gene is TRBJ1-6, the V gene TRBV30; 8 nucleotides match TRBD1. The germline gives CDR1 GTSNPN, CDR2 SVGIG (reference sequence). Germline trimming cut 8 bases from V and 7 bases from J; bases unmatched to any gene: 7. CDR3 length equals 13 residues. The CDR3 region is CARQGSWNSPLHF. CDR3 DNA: TGTGCCAGACAGGGGAGTTGGAATTCACCCCTCCACTTT.

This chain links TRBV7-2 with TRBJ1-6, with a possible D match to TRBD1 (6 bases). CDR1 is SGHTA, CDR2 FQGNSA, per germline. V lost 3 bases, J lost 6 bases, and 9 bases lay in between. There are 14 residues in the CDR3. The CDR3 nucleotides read TGTGCCAGCAGCTTCGGACAGACTAATTCACCCCTCCACTTT. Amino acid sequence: CASSFGQTNSPLHF.

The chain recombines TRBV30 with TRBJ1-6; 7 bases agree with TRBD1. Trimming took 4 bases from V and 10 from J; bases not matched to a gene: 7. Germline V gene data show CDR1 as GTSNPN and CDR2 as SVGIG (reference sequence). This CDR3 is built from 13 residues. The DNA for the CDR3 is TGTGCCTGGACCGGACAGGAAGCCTCACCCCTCCACTTT. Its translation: CAWTGQEASPLHF. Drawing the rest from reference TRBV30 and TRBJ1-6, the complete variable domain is SQTIHQWPATLVQPVGSPLSLECTVEGTSNPNLYWYRQAAGRGLQLLFYSVGIGQISSEVPQNLSASRPQDRQFILSSKKLLLSDSGFYLCAWTGQEASPLHFGNGTRLTVT.

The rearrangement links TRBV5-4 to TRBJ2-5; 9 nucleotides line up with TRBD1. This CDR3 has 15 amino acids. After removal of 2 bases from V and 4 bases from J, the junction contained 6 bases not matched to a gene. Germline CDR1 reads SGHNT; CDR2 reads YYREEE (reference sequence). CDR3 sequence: CASSFITGGAETQYF. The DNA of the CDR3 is TGTGCCAGCAGCTTCATTACAGGGGGCGCAGAGACCCAGTACTTC. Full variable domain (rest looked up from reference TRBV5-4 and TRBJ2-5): ETGVTQSPTHLIKTRGQQVTLRCSSQSGHNTVSWYQQALGQGPQFIFQYYREEENGRGNFPPRFSGLQFPNYSSELNVNALELDDSALYLCASSFITGGAETQYFGPGTRLLVL.

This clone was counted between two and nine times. The CDR3 DNA reads TGTGCCAGCAGTGACCCCTTGGCGAAGGAGACCCAGTACTTC. It is translated as CASSDPLAKETQYF. The J gene is TRBJ2-5, the V gene TRBV2; unclear D gene. V lost 3 bases, J lost 5 bases, and 13 bases lay in between. CDR3 length equals 14 residues. Germline assignment: CDR1 SNHLY and CDR2 FYNNEI. Variable domain in full (rest from reference TRBV2 and TRBJ2-5): EPEVTQTPSHQVTQMGQEVILRCVPISNHLYFYWYRQILGQKVEFLVSFYNNEISEKSEIFDDQFSVERPDGSNFTLKIRSTKLEDSAMYFCASSDPLAKETQYFGPGTRLLVL.

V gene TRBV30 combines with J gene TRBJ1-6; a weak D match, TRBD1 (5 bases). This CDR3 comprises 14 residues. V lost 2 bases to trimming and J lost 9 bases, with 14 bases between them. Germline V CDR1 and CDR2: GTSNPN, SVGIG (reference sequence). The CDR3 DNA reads TGTGCCTGGAGTCCTAGGGTGGGGACTTCACCCCTCCACTTT. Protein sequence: CAWSPRVGTSPLHF.

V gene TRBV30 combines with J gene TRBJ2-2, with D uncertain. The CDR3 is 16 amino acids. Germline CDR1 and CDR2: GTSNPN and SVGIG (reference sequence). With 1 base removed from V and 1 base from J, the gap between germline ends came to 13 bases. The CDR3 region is CAWSASPVGNTGELFF. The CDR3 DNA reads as TGTGCCTGGAGTGCCTCCCCGGTAGGGAACACCGGGGAGCTGTTTTTT.

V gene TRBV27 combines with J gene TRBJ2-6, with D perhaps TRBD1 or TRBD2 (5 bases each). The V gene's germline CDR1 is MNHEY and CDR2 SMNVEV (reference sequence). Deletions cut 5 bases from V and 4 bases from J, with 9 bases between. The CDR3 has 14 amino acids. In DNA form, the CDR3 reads TGTGCCAGCAGTCCGGGGCACGGGGCCAACGTCCTGACTTTC. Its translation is CASSPGHGANVLTF.

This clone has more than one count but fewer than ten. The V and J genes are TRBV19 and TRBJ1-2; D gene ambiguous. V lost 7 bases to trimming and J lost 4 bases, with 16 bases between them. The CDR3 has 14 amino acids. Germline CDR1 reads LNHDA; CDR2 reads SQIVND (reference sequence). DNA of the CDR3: TGTGCCAGTAAATTGGCCGCGGCATCCTATGGCTACACCTTC. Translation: CASKLAAASYGYTF.

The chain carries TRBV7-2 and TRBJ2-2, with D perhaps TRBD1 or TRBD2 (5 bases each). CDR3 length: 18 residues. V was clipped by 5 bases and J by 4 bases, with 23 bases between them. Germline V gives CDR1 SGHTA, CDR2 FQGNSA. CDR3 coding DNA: TGTGCCAGCAGCCCCCCCCTTGGGGGAGAGGGTAGCACCGGGGAGCTGTTTTTT. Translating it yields CASSPPLGGEGSTGELFF. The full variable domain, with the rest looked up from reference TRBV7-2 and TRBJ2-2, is GAGVSQSPSNKVTEKGKDVELRCDPISGHTALYWYRQSLGQGLEFLIYFQGNSAPDKSGLPSDRFSAERTGGSVSTLTIQRTQQEDSAVYLCASSPPLGGEGSTGELFFGEGSRLTVL.

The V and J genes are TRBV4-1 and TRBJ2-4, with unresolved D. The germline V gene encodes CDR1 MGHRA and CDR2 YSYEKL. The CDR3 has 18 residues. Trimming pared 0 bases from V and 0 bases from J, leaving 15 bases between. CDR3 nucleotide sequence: TGCGCCAGCAGCCAAGATTCTGGAGCGAGACTAGCCAAAAACATTCAGTACTTC. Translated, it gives CASSQDSGARLAKNIQYF.

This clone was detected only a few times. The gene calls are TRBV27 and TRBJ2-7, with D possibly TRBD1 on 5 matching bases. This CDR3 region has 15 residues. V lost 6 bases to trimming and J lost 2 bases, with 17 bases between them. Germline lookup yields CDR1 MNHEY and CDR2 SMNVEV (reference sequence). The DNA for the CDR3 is TGTGCCAGCAGCCGTAGTTTGACAGCCCCCTACGAGCAGTACTTC. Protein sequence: CASSRSLTAPYEQYF.